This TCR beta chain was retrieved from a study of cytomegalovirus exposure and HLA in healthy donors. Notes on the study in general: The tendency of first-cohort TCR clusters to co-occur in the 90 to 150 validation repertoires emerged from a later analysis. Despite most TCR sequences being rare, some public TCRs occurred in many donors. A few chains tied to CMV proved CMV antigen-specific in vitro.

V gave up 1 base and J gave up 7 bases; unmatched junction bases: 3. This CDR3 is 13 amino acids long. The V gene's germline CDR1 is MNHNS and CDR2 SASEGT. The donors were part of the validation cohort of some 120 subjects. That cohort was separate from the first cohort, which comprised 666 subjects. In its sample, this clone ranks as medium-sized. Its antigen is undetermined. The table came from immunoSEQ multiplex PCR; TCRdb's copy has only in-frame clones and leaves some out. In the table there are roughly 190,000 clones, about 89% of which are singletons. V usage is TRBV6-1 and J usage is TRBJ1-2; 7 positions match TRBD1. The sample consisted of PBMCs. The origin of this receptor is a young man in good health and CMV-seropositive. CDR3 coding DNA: TGTGCCAGCAGTGAAGGGGACAGTGGTGGCTACACCTTC. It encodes CASSEGDSGGYTF.